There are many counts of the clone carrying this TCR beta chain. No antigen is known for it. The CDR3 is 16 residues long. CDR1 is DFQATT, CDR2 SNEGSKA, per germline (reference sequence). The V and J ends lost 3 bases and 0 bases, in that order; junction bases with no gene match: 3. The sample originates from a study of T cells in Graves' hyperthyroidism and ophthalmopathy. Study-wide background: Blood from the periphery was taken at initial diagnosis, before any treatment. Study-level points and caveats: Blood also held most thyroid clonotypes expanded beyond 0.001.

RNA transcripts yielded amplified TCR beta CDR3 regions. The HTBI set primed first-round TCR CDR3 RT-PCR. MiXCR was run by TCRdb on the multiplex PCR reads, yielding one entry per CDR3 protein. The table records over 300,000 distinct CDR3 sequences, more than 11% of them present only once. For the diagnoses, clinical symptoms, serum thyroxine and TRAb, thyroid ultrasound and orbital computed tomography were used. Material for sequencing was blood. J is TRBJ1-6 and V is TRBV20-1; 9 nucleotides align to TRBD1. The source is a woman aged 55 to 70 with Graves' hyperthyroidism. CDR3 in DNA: TGCAGTGCTAGGGGACAGGGCAGCTCCTATAATTCACCCCTCCACTTT. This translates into CSARGQGSSYNSPLHF.